The 16 T cell receptor beta chains below all came from one sample that was sequenced in a study of CD8+ T cells in alopecia areata. RNA, once extracted, was reverse transcribed into cDNA for use as the sequencing template. Data came from immunoSEQ multiplex PCR; TCRdb stores just in-frame clones and leaves some out. This table holds about 190,000 clones, roughly three fifths found once. The treatment here: oral pan-JAK inhibitor, 5-10 mg twice daily. The material was CD4+ T cells sorted from blood, obtained at week 4, from a patient treated with tofacitinib. These receptor sequences come from a human donor with alopecia areata.

This sequence joins TRBV6-6 and TRBJ2-5, with D hard to call. V lost 3 bases to trimming and J lost 3 bases, with 5 bases between them. Per germline, CDR1 MNHNY and CDR2 SVGAGI (reference sequence). The CDR3 totals 12 residues. As DNA, the CDR3 is TGTGCCAGCAGTTATTTAGAAGAGACCCAGTACTTC. Protein: CASSYLEETQYF.

CDR3 sequence (DNA): TGCAGCGGACTATCACCTAGCGGCTCCTACAATGAGCAGTTCTTC. Its translation: CSGLSPSGSYNEQFF. The chain links TRBV29-1 to TRBJ2-1; TRBD2 matches at 7 bases. Germline CDR1 and CDR2: SQVTM and ANQGSEA. J gave up 0 bases and V 7 bases, and 9 bases lay outside the gene matches. The CDR3 is 15 residues long.

The chain links TRBV6-5 to TRBJ2-5; D gene uncertain. The CDR3 spans 12 residues. V lost 6 bases and J lost 5, with 10 bases in between. Germline CDR1 reads MNHEY; CDR2 reads SVGAGI. The chain's CDR3 is CASSRKGETQYF. The CDR3 DNA is TGTGCCAGCAGCAGGAAAGGGGAGACCCAGTACTTC.

The chain is built from TRBV30 and TRBJ2-3, with D unclear. Trimming stripped 3 bases from V and 2 bases from J, with 6 bases between. CDR3 length: 12 amino acids. Germline CDR1 and CDR2: GTSNPN and SVGIG (reference sequence). CDR3 in DNA: TGTGCCTGGAGACCAATCACAGATACGCAGTATTTT. Protein: CAWRPITDTQYF.

There are a few counts of this clone. This chain uses TRBV6-1 with TRBJ1-2; possibly TRBD1 for D (5 bases). The CDR3 spans 15 residues. The germline V and J ends were trimmed by 7 bases and 7 bases, with 22 bases remaining between them. The germline V gene encodes CDR1 MNHNS and CDR2 SASEGT. This CDR3 is CASKGPGSSVGGYTF. The CDR3 DNA follows: TGTGCCAGCAAGGGTCCAGGGTCCTCCGTGGGTGGCTACACCTTC.

This clone occurred a few times. V usage is TRBV29-1 and J usage is TRBJ2-7, with a tentative D call TRBD1 (6 bases). There are 13 residues in the CDR3. Looked up from germline, CDR1 is SQVTM and CDR2 is ANQGSEA. Between the trimmed V and J ends, which lost 6 bases and 2 bases, there was a span of 14 bases. The CDR3 region has the DNA TGCAGCGTCAAAGGGCCAGGGGCCTACGAGCAGTACTTC. It encodes CSVKGPGAYEQYF.

The chain combines TRBV4-1 with TRBJ2-5, with 12 positions matching TRBD1. This CDR3 region has 16 residues. CDR1 MGHRA and CDR2 YSYEKL come from the germline V gene. V lost 4 bases and J lost 5; bases outside the gene matches: 8. DNA of the CDR3: TGCGCCAGCAGCCGAAAGAGGGACAGGGGGCAGGAGACCCAGTACTTC. It is translated as CASSRKRDRGQETQYF.

There are a few counts of this clone. The genes are TRBV29-1 and TRBJ2-1, with TRBD2 identical over 13 bases. V dropped 3 bases and J dropped 8; count of bases not matched to a gene: 4. The germline gives CDR1 SQVTM, CDR2 ANQGSEA. The CDR3 consists of 14 residues. CDR3 amino acids: CSVDGLAGEDEQFF. In DNA, the CDR3 is TGCAGCGTTGACGGACTAGCGGGAGAGGATGAGCAGTTCTTC.

V and J are TRBV5-6 and TRBJ2-3, with a weak D call TRBD2 (6 bases). Per the germline V gene, CDR1 is SGHDT and CDR2 is YYEEEE. Trimming removed 7 bases at V and 6 bases at J, with 15 bases between. This CDR3 contains 13 residues. The CDR3 is CASSGLGGDTQYF. The CDR3, as DNA: TGTGCCAGCTCGGGACTGGGTGGGGATACGCAGTATTTT.

This clone appeared many times. The V call is TRBV10-3, the J call TRBJ2-6; the D is unclear. The V gene's germline CDR1 is ENHRY and CDR2 SYGVKD. The CDR3 length is 13 residues. Trimming removed 4 bases from V and 11 bases from J, with 12 bases in between. CDR3 nucleotide sequence: TGTGCCATCAGTGGACACCTTCAAGACGTCCTGACTTTC. Translating it yields CAISGHLQDVLTF.

The chain carries TRBV29-1 and TRBJ2-3, with D uncertain. The V and J ends lost 4 bases and 4 bases respectively, with 12 bases between them. The CDR3 has 13 residues. Germline V gene sequence: CDR1 SQVTM, CDR2 ANQGSEA. The CDR3 protein is CSVGKKDADTQYF. The DNA of the CDR3 is TGCAGCGTTGGTAAAAAAGACGCAGATACGCAGTATTTT.

V usage is TRBV4-3 and J usage is TRBJ2-3, with D possibly called TRBD1 or TRBD2 (5 bases each). Germline lookup yields CDR1 LGHNA and CDR2 YSLEER. The CDR3 runs 12 residues. Trimming took off 1 base at V and 15 bases at J, with 14 bases between the two ends. CDR3 protein: CASSQGPGTLYF. The CDR3 nucleotides are TGCGCCAGCAGCCAAGGCCCCGGGACGTTATATTTT.

This clone was seen many times. The chain employs TRBV7-9 and TRBJ2-5; weak D call: TRBD2 (6 bases). The V gene's germline CDR1 is SEHNR and CDR2 FQNEAQ (reference sequence). V shed 3 bases and J shed 7 bases, with 18 bases lying between them. This CDR3 comprises 15 residues. The CDR3 here is CASSFGGGMYGTQYF. In nucleotides, the CDR3 is TGTGCCAGCAGCTTTGGCGGAGGGATGTACGGGACCCAGTACTTC. Full variable domain (outside the CDR3, taken from reference TRBV7-9 and TRBJ2-5): DTGVSQNPRHKITKRGQNVTFRCDPISEHNRLYWYRQTLGQGPEFLTYFQNEAQLEKSRLLSDRFSAERPKGSFSTLEIQRTEQGDSAMYLCASSFGGGMYGTQYFGPGTRLLVL.

The J gene is TRBJ2-1, the V gene TRBV20-1; 8 nucleotides line up with TRBD2. CDR3 length: 11 residues. Germline V gene data show CDR1 as DFQATT and CDR2 as SNEGSKA (reference sequence). V lost 5 bases and J lost 13; bases outside the gene matches: 7. The CDR3 reads CSAPLGLGQFF. The CDR3 region has the DNA TGCAGTGCTCCCTTGGGACTAGGTCAGTTCTTC.

Here the CDR3 reads CAWRRLGLSNEQFF. CDR3 DNA sequence: TGTGCCTGGAGGCGACTCGGACTCTCCAATGAGCAGTTCTTC. The chain links TRBV30 to TRBJ2-1; D is perhaps TRBD2 (5 bases). Trimming took 3 bases from V and 6 from J, leaving 15 bases between them. Germline V CDR1 and CDR2: GTSNPN, SVGIG (reference sequence). This CDR3 region has 14 residues.

This chain links TRBV15 with TRBJ2-5, with 7 bases matching TRBD2. The CDR3 is 16 amino acids. Germline V CDR1 and CDR2: LNHNV, YYDKDF (reference sequence). The J segment lost 5 bases and the V segment lost 0 bases, leaving 9 bases of the junction unmatched. CDR3 sequence reads: CATSRDPQAGWETQYF. CDR3 DNA sequence: TGTGCCACCAGCAGAGATCCCCAAGCGGGGTGGGAGACCCAGTACTTC.